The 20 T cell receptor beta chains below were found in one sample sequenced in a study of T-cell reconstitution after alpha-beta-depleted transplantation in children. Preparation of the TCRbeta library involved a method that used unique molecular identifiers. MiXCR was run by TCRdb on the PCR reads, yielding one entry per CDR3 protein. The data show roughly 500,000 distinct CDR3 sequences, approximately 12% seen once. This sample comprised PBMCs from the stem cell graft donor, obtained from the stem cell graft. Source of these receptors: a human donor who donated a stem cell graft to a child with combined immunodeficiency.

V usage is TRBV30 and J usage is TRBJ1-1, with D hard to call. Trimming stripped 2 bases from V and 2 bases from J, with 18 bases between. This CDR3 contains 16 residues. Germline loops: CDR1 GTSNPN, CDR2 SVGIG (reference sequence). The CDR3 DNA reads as TGTGCCTGGAGTCCCAGGCGGTTGGGCTCCAACACTGAAGCTTTCTTT. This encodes CAWSPRRLGSNTEAFF.

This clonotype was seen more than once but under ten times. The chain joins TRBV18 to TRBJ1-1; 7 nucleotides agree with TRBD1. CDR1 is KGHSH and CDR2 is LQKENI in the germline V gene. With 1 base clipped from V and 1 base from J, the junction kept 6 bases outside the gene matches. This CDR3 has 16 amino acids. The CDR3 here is CASSPRVGQANTEAFF. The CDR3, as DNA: TGTGCCAGCTCACCACGGGTCGGACAGGCGAACACTGAAGCTTTCTTT.

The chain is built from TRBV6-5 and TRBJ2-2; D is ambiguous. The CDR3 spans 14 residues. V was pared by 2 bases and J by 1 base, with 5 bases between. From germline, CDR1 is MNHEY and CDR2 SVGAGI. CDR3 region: CASSYALNTGELFF. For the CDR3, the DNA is TGTGCCAGCAGTTACGCATTGAACACCGGGGAGCTGTTTTTT.

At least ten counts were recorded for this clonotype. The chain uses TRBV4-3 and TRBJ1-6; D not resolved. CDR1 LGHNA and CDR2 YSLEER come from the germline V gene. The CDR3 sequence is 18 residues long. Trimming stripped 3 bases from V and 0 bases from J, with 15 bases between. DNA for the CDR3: TGCGCCAGCAGCCAGAATTTTATGACAAGCTCCTATAATTCACCCCTCCACTTT. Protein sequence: CASSQNFMTSSYNSPLHF.

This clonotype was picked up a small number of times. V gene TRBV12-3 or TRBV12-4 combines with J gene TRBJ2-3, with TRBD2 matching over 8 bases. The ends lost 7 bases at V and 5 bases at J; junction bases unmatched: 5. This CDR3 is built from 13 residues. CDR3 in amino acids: CASTNGGGDTQYF. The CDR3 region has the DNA TGTGCCAGCACCAACGGGGGGGGAGATACGCAGTATTTT.

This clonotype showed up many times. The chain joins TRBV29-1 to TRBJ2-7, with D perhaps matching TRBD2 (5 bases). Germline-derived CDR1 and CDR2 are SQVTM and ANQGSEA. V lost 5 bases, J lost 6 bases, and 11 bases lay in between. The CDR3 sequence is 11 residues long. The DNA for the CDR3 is TGCAGCGTTTTCGTCCGGGGCGAGCAGTACTTC. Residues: CSVFVRGEQYF.

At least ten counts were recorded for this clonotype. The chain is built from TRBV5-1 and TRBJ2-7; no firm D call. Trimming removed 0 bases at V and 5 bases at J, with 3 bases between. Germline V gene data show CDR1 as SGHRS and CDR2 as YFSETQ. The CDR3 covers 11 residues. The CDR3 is CASSLAHEQYF. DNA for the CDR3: TGCGCCAGCAGCTTGGCCCACGAGCAGTACTTC. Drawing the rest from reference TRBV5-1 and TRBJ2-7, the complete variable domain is KAGVTQTPRYLIKTRGQQVTLSCSPISGHRSVSWYQQTPGQGLQFLFEYFSETQRNKGNFPGRFSGRQFSNSRSEMNVSTLELGDSALYLCASSLAHEQYFGPGTRLTVT.

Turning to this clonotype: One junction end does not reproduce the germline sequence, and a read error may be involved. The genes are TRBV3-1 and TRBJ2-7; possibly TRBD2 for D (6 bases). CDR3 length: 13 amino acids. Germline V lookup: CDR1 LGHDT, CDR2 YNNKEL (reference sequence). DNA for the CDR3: TGTGCCAGCAGCCAAACGGGAGAACTTACTCGGATCTTC. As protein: CASSQTGELTRIF.

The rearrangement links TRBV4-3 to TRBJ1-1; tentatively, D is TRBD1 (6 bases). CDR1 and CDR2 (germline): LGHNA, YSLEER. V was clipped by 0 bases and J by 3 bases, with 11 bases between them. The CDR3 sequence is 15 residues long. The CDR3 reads CASSQEPGADTEAFF. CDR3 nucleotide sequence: TGCGCCAGCAGCCAAGAACCAGGGGCCGACACTGAAGCTTTCTTT.

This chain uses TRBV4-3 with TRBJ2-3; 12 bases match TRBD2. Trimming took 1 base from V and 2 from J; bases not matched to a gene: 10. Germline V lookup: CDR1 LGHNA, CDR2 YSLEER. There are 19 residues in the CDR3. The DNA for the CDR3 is TGCGCCAGCAGCCAAGCGGTTCTAGCGGGGGGGCGATACACAGATACGCAGTATTTT. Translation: CASSQAVLAGGRYTDTQYF.

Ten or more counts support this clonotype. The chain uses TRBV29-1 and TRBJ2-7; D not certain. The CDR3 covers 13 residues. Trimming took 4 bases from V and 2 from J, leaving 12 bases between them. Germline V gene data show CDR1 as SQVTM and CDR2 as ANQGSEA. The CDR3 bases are TGCAGCGTTGCATTTAGATCTCCCTACGAGCAGTACTTC. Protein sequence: CSVAFRSPYEQYF.

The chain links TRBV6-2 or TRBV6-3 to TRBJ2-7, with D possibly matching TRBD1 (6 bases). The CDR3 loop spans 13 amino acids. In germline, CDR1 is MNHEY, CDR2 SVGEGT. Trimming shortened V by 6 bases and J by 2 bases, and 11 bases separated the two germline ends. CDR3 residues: CASSRQVTYEQYF. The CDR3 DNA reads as TGTGCCAGCAGCCGACAGGTGACCTACGAGCAGTACTTC.

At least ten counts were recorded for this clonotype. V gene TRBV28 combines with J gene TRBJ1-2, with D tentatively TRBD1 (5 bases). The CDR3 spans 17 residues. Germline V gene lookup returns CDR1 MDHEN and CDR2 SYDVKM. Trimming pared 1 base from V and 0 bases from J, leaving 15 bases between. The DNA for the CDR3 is TGTGCCAGCAGTTTATTTGCAGGGACTGTAGCTAACTATGGCTACACCTTC. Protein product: CASSLFAGTVANYGYTF.

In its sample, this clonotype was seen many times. CDR3 bases: TGTGCCAGCAGCGTAGATTGGCGGGGGGCCTACGAGCAGTACTTC. Its protein product is CASSVDWRGAYEQYF. The chain uses TRBV9 and TRBJ2-7, with 8 positions matching TRBD2. CDR3 length: 15 residues. Germline trimming cut 0 bases from V and 2 bases from J; bases unmatched to any gene: 4. Germline V CDR1 and CDR2: SGDLS, YYNGEE.

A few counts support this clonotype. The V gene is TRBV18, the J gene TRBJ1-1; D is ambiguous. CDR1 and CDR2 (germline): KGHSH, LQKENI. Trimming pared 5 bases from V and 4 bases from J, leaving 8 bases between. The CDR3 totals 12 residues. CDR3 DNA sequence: TGTGCCAGCTCATCACAGAGCACTGAAGCTTTCTTT. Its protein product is CASSSQSTEAFF.

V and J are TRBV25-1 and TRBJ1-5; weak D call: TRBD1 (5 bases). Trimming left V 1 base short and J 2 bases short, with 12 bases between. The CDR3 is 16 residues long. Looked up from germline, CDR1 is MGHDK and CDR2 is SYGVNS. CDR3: CASSEFGRVGNQPQHF. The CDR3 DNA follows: TGTGCCAGCAGTGAATTTGGCAGGGTAGGCAATCAGCCCCAGCATTTT.

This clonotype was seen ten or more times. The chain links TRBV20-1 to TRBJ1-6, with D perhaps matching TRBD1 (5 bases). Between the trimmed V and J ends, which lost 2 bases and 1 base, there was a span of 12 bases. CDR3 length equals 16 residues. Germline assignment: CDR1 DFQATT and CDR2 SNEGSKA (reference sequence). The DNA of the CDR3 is TGCAGTGCTAGACTACTACAGGAATCCTATAATTCACCCCTCCACTTT. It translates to CSARLLQESYNSPLHF.

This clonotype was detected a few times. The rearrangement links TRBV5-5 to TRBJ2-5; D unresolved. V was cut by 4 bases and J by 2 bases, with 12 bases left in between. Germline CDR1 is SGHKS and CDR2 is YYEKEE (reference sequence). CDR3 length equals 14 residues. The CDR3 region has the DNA TGTGCCAGCAGCCCCTTGACACCGCAAGAGACCCAGTACTTC. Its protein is CASSPLTPQETQYF.

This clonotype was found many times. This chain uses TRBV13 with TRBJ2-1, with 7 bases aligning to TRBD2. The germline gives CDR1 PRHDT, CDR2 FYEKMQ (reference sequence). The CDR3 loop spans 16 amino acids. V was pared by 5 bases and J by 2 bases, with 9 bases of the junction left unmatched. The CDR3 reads CASSPRWAGAYNEQFF. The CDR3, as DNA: TGTGCCAGCAGCCCCCGTTGGGCGGGAGCCTACAATGAGCAGTTCTTC.

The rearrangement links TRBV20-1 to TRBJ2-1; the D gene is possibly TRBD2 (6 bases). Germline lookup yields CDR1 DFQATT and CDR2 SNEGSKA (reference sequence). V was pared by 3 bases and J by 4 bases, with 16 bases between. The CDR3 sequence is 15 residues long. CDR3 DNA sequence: TGCAGTGCTAGGGAAGATGGGCTAGCGTACAATGAGCAGTTCTTC. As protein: CSAREDGLAYNEQFF.